The clone carrying this T cell receptor (beta chain) occurred a few times. Authors' analysis steps: Scientists estimated how many nucleated cells there were by amplifying reference gene primers. The assay was immunoSEQ multiplex PCR, and TCRdb's table has in-frame clones only and misses some. The V and J calls and clone size come from that table; D and trimming were worked out from the DNA. The sample yields fewer than 350,000 clones, 85% to 90% seen once. This entry comes from a study of blood T cell repertoires in COVID-19. Whole-study context: COVID-19 samples, acute and convalescent, were from the United States, Italy and Spain. PBMCs, B-cell-depleted T cells, or T cells provided the cDNA or gDNA that made up the material.

Germline trimming cut 6 bases from V and 6 bases from J; bases unmatched to any gene: 9. Germline loops: CDR1 SGHRS, CDR2 YFSETQ. The CDR3 sequence is 15 residues long. Seattle cases were enrolled at active infection and followed longitudinally. The sequencing sample was made of peripheral blood. V gene TRBV5-1 combines with J gene TRBJ2-2; 9 positions match TRBD1. This TCR was sampled from a woman in her 30s with COVID-19, enrolled during active disease. CDR3 loop: CASKIGTGSAGELFF. The CDR3 DNA is TGCGCCAGCAAAATCGGGACAGGGTCGGCCGGGGAGCTGTTTTTT.